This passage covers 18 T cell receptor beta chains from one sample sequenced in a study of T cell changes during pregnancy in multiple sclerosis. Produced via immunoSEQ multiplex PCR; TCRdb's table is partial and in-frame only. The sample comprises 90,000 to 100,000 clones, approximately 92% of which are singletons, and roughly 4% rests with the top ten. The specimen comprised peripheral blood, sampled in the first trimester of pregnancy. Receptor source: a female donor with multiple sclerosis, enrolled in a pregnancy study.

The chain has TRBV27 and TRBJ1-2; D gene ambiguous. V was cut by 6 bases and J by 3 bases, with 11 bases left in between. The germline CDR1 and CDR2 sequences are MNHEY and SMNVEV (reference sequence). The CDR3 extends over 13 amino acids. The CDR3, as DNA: TGTGCCAGCAGACCCGACAATCACTATGGCTACACCTTC. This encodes CASRPDNHYGYTF.

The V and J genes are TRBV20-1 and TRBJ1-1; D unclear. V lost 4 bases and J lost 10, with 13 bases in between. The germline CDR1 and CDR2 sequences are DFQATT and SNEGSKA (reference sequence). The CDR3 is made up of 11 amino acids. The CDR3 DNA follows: TGCAGTGCTACAGGAGGTTTACTAGCTTTCTTT. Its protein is CSATGGLLAFF.

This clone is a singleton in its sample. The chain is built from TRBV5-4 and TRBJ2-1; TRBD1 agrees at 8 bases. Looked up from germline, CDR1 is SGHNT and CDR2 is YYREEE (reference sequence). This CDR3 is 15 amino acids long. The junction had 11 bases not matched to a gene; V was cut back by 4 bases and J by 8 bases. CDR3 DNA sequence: TGTGCCAGCAGCCAGATTCTCCAGGGGGCATATGAGCAGTTCTTC. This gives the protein CASSQILQGAYEQFF.

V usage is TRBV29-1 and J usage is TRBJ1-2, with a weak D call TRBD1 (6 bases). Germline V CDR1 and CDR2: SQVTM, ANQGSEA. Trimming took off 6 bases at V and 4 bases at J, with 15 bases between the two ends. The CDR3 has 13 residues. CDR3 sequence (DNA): TGCAGCGTGGTCGGACAGTTAACCTATGGCTACACCTTC. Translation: CSVVGQLTYGYTF. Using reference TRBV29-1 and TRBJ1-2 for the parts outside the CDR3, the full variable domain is SAVISQKPSRDICQRGTSLTIQCQVDSQVTMMFWYRQQPGQSLTLIATANQGSEATYESGFVIDKFPISRPNLTFSTLTVSNMSPEDSSIYLCSVVGQLTYGYTFGSGTRLTVV.

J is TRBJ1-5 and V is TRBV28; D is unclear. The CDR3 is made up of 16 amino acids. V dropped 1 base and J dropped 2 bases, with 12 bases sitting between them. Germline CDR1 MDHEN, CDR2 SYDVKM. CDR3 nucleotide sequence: TGTGCCAGCAGTTTATTCGGTACGTTGGGCAATCAGCCCCAGCATTTT. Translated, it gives CASSLFGTLGNQPQHF.

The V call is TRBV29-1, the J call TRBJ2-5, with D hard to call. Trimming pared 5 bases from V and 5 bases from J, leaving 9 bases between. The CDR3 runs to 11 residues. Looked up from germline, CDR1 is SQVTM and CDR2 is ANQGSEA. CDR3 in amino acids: CSVSLSETQYF. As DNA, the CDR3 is TGCAGCGTTTCCCTCTCGGAGACCCAGTACTTC.

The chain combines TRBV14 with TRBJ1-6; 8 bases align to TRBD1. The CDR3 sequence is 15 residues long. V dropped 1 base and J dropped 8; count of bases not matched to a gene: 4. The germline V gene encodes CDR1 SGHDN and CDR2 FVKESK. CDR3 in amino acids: CASSQGDRRYSPLHF. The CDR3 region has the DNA TGTGCCAGCAGCCAAGGGGACAGGAGGTATTCACCCCTCCACTTT.

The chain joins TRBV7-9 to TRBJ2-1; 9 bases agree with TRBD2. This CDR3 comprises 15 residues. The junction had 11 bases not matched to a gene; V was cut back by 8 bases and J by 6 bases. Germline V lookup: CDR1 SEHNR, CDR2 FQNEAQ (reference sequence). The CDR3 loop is CASSPGGLASNEQFF. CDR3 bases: TGTGCCAGCTCTCCGGGGGGACTAGCATCCAATGAGCAGTTCTTC. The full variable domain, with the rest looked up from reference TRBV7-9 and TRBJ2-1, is DTGVSQNPRHKITKRGQNVTFRCDPISEHNRLYWYRQTLGQGPEFLTYFQNEAQLEKSRLLSDRFSAERPKGSFSTLEIQRTEQGDSAMYLCASSPGGLASNEQFFGPGTRLTVL.

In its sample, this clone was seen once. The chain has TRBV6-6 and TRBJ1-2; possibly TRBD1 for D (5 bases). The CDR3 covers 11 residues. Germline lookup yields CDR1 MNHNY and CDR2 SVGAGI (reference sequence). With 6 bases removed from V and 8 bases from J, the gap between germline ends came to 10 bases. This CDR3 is CASRQDWGYTF. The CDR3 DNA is TGTGCCAGCAGACAGGATTGGGGCTACACCTTC.

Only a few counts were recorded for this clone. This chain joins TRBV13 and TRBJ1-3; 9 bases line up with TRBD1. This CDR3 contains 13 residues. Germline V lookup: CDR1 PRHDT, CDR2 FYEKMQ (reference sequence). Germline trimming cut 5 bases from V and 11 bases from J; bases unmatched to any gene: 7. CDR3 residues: CASSAGQGVSIYF. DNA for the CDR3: TGTGCCAGCAGCGCGGGACAGGGTGTATCCATATATTTT.

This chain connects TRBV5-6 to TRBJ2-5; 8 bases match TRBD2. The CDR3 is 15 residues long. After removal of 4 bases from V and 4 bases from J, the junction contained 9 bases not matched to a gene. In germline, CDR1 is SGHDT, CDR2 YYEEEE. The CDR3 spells CASSATSGGGETQYF. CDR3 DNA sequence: TGTGCCAGCAGCGCAACTAGCGGCGGGGGAGAGACCCAGTACTTC.

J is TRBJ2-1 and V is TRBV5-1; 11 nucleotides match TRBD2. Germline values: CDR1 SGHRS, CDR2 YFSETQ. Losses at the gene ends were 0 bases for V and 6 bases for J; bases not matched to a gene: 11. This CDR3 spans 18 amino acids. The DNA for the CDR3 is TGCGCCAGCAGCTTGGGAAAGCTAGCGGGGGGTGGTTTCAATGAGCAGTTCTTC. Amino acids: CASSLGKLAGGGFNEQFF.

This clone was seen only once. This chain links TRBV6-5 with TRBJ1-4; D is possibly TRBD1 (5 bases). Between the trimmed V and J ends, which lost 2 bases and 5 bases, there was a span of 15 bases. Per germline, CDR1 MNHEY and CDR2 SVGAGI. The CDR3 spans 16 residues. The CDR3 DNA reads TGTGCCAGCAGTTACCAGGTGAATACAGGAAATGAAAAACTGTTTTTT. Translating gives CASSYQVNTGNEKLFF.

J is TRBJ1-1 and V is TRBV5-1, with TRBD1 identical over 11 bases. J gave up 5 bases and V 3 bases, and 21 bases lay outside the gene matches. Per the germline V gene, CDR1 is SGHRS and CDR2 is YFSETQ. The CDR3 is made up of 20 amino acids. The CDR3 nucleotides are TGCGCCAGCAGCTCGGAGTCTCTAACCGGGACAGGGGGAACCTCGACTGAAGCTTTCTTT. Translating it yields CASSSESLTGTGGTSTEAFF.

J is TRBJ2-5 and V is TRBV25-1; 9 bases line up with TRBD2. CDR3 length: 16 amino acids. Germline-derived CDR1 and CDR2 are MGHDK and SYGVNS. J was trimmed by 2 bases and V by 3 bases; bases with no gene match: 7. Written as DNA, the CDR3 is TGTGCCAGCAGTGATTCGTCCCTAGCGGGGCAAGAGACCCAGTACTTC. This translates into CASSDSSLAGQETQYF.

CDR3 amino acids: CASIGEDRSIPGYTF. CDR3 DNA sequence: TGTGCCAGCATTGGCGAGGACAGGAGTATACCCGGCTACACCTTC. The rearrangement uses TRBV2 and TRBJ1-2, with 7 bases that match TRBD1. The CDR3 loop spans 15 amino acids. V shed 7 bases, J shed 8 bases, and the junction held 16 bases outside the gene matches. CDR1 and CDR2 from the germline V gene are SNHLY and FYNNEI.

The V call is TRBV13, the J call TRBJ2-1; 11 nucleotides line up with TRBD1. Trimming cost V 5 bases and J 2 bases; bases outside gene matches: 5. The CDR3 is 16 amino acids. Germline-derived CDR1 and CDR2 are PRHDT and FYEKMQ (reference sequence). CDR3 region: CASSDQGQGAYNEQFF. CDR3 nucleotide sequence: TGTGCCAGCAGCGACCAGGGACAGGGGGCCTACAATGAGCAGTTCTTC.

CDR3 sequence reads: CASSEVAGGTGEQYF. The DNA of the CDR3 is TGTGCCAGCAGTGAAGTAGCGGGGGGGACCGGGGAGCAGTACTTC. The V gene is TRBV2, the J gene TRBJ2-7; TRBD2 agrees at 11 bases. The CDR3 contains 15 residues. Unmatched junction bases numbered 6, after V lost 1 base and J lost 7 bases. Looked up from germline, CDR1 is SNHLY and CDR2 is FYNNEI.